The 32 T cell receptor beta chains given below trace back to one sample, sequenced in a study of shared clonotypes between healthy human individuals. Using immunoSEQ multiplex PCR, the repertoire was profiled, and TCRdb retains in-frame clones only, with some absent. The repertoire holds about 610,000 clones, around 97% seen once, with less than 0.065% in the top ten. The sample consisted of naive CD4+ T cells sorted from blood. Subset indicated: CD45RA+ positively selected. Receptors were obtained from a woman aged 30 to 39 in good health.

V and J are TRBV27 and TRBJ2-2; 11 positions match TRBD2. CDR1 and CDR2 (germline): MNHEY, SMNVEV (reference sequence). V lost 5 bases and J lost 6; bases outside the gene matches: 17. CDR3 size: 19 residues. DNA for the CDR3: TGTGCCAGCAGTCCCCACCACTCCGGACTAGCGGGTGGGTCCGGGGAGCTGTTTTTT. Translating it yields CASSPHHSGLAGGSGELFF.

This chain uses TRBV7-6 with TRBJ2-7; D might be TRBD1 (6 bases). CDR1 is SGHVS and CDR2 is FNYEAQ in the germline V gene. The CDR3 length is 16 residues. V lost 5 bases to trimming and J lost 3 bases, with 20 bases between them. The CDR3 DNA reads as TGTGCCAGCAGCCCGCTGACAGGAGGTGCCTTCTACGAGCAGTACTTC. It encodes CASSPLTGGAFYEQYF.

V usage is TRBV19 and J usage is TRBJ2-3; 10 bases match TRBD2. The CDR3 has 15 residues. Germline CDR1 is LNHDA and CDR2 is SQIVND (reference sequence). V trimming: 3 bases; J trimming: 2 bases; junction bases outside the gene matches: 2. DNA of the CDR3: TGTGCCAGTAGTATTAGCGGGAGGACCACAGATACGCAGTATTTT. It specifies CASSISGRTTDTQYF.

The CDR3: CATKGSSGANVLTF. CDR3 DNA: TGTGCCACCAAGGGGAGCTCTGGGGCCAACGTCCTGACTTTC. V usage is TRBV6-5 and J usage is TRBJ2-6, with D possibly called TRBD1 or TRBD2 (5 bases each). Deletions cut 10 bases from V and 0 bases from J, with 10 bases between. The V gene's germline CDR1 is MNHEY and CDR2 SVGAGI. There are 14 residues in the CDR3.

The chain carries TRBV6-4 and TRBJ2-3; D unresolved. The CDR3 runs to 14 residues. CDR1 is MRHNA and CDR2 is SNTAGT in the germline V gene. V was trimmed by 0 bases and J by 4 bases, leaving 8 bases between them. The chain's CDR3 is CASSDSVRSDTQYF. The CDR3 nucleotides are TGTGCCAGCAGTGACTCTGTCAGGTCAGATACGCAGTATTTT.

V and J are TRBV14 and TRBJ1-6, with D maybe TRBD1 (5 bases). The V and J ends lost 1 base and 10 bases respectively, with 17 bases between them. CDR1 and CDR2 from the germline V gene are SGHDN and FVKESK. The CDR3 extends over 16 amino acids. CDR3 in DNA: TGTGCCAGCAGCCAAGCGACGGGGCCTTGGGGATCACCCCTCCACTTT. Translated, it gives CASSQATGPWGSPLHF.

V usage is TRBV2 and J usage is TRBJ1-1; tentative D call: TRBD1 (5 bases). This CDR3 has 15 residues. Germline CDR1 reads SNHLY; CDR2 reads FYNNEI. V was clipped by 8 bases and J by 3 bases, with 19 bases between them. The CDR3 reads CASPSGQGLDTEAFF. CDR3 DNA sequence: TGTGCCAGCCCAAGTGGGCAGGGACTGGACACTGAAGCTTTCTTT. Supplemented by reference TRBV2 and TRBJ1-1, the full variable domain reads EPEVTQTPSHQVTQMGQEVILRCVPISNHLYFYWYRQILGQKVEFLVSFYNNEISEKSEIFDDQFSVERPDGSNFTLKIRSTKLEDSAMYFCASPSGQGLDTEAFFGQGTRLTVV.

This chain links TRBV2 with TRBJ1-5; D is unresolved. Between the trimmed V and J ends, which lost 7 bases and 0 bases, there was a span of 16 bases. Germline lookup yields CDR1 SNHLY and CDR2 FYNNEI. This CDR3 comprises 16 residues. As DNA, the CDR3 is TGTGCCAGCAATAACGGCAGGTTCTTTAGCAATCAGCCCCAGCATTTT. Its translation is CASNNGRFFSNQPQHF. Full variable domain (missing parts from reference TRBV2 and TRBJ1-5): EPEVTQTPSHQVTQMGQEVILRCVPISNHLYFYWYRQILGQKVEFLVSFYNNEISEKSEIFDDQFSVERPDGSNFTLKIRSTKLEDSAMYFCASNNGRFFSNQPQHFGDGTRLSIL.

CDR3 sequence: CASSVAGQETDTQYF. The CDR3 DNA sequence: TGTGCCAGCAGCGTAGCTGGACAGGAAACAGATACGCAGTATTTT. The chain links TRBV9 to TRBJ2-3; TRBD1 matches 7 bases. Trimming cost V 0 bases and J 3 bases; bases outside gene matches: 4. The CDR3 runs to 15 residues. Germline CDR1 SGDLS, CDR2 YYNGEE.

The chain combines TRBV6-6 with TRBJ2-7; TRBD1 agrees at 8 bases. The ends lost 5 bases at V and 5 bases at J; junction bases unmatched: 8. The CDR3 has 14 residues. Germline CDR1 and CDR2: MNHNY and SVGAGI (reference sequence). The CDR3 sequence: CASSAGGAVNEQYF. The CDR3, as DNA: TGTGCCAGCAGTGCAGGGGGCGCGGTTAACGAGCAGTACTTC.

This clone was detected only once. The CDR3 region has the DNA TGTGCCAGCATGAGGTCACTCGGCTACGAGCAGTACTTC. Residues: CASMRSLGYEQYF. The chain employs TRBV7-9 and TRBJ2-7; D is uncertain. V was trimmed by 7 bases and J by 3 bases, leaving 13 bases between them. The CDR3 is made up of 13 amino acids. CDR1 and CDR2 from the germline V gene are SEHNR and FQNEAQ (reference sequence). Based on the CDR3 plus reference TRBV7-9 and TRBJ2-7, the full variable domain is DTGVSQNPRHKITKRGQNVTFRCDPISEHNRLYWYRQTLGQGPEFLTYFQNEAQLEKSRLLSDRFSAERPKGSFSTLEIQRTEQGDSAMYLCASMRSLGYEQYFGPGTRLTVT.

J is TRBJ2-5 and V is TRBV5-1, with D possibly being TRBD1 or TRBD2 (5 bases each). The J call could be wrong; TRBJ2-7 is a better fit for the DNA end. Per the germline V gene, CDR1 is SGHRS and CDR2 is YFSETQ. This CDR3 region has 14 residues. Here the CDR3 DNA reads TGCGCCAGCAGCTTGGGGTTGGGGGCCTACGAGCAGTACTTC. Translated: CASSLGLGAYEQYF.

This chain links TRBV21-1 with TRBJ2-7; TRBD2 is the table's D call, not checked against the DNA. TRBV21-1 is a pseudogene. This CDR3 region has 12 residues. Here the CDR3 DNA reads TGTGCCAGCAAAGAGGCTCCCTACGAGCAGTACTTC. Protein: CASKEAPYEQYF.

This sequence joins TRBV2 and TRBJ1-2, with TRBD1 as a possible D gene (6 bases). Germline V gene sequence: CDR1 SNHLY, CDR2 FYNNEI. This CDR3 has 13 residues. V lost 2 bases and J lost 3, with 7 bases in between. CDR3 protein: CASSEYRDYGYTF. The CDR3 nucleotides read TGTGCCAGCAGTGAATACAGGGACTATGGCTACACCTTC. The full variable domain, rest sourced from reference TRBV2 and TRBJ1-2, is EPEVTQTPSHQVTQMGQEVILRCVPISNHLYFYWYRQILGQKVEFLVSFYNNEISEKSEIFDDQFSVERPDGSNFTLKIRSTKLEDSAMYFCASSEYRDYGYTFGSGTRLTVV.

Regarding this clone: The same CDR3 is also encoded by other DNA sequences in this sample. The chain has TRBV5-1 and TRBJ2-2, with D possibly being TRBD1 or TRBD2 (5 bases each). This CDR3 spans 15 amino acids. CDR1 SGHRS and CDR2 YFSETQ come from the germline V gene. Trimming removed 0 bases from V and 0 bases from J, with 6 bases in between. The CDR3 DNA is TGCGCCAGCAGCTTGGGAGGGGCGAACACCGGGGAGCTGTTTTTT. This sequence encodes CASSLGGANTGELFF. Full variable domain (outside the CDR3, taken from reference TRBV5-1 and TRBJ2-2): KAGVTQTPRYLIKTRGQQVTLSCSPISGHRSVSWYQQTPGQGLQFLFEYFSETQRNKGNFPGRFSGRQFSNSRSEMNVSTLELGDSALYLCASSLGGANTGELFFGEGSRLTVL.

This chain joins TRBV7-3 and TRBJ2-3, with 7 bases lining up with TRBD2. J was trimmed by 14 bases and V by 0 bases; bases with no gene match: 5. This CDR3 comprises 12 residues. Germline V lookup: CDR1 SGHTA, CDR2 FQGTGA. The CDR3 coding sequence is TGTGCCAGCAGCTTAACAGGGAGGGAGAGGTATTTT. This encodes CASSLTGRERYF.

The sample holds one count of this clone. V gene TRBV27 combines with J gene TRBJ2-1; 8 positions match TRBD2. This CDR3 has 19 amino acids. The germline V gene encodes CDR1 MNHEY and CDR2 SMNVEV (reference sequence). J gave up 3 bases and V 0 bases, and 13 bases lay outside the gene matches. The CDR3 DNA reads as TGTGCCAGCAGTTTATCTAGGTTCAGACGGGAGGGCCGCTACAATGAGCAGTTCTTC. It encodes CASSLSRFRREGRYNEQFF.

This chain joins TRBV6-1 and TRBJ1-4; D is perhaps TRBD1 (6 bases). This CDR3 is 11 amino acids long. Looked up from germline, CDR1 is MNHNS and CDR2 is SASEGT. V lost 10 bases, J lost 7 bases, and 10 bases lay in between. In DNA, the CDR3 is TGTGCCATACAGGGTGTTGAAAAACTGTTTTTT. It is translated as CAIQGVEKLFF.

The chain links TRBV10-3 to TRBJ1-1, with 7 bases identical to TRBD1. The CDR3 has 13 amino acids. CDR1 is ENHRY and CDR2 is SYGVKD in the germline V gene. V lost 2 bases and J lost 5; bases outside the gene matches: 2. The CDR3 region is CAISEQQGTEAFF. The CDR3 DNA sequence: TGTGCCATCAGTGAGCAACAGGGGACTGAAGCTTTCTTT.

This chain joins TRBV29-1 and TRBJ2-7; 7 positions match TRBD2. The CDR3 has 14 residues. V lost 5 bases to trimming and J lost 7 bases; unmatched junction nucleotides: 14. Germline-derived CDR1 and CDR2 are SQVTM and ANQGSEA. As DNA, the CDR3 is TGCAGCGTTTACCCACTAGCGACACCAGGAGAGCAGTACTTC. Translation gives CSVYPLATPGEQYF.

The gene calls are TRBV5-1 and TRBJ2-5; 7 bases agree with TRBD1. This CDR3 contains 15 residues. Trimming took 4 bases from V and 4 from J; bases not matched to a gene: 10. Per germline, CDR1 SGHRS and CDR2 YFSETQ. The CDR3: CASSQQQGNVETQYF. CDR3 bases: TGCGCCAGCAGCCAACAACAGGGGAACGTAGAGACCCAGTACTTC.

For the CDR3, the DNA is TGTGCCATCAGTGAGTCGGCGGGACAGGGGGCCTTCGAGCAGTACTTC. This encodes CAISESAGQGAFEQYF. The chain uses TRBV10-3 and TRBJ2-7; 12 bases are a match to TRBD1. This CDR3 spans 16 amino acids. The V gene end was trimmed by 0 bases and the J gene end by 6 bases; junction bases not matched to a gene: 6. Germline V CDR1 and CDR2: ENHRY, SYGVKD.

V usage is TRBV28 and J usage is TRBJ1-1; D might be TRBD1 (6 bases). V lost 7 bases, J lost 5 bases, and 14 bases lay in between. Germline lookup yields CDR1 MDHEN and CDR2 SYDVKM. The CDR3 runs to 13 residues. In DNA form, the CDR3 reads TGTGCCAGCATACAGGGCCGCGAGACTGAAGCTTTCTTT. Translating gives CASIQGRETEAFF. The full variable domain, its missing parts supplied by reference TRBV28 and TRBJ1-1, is DVKVTQSSRYLVKRTGEKVFLECVQDMDHENMFWYRQDPGLGLRLIYFSYDVKMKEKGDIPEGYSVSREKKERFSLILESASTNQTSMYLCASIQGRETEAFFGQGTRLTVV.

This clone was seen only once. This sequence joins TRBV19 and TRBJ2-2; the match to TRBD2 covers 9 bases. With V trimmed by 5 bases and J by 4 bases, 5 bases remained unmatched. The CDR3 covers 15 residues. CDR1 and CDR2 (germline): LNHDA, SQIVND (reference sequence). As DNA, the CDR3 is TGTGCCAGTAGTCTGACTAGCGGAGTCACCGGGGAGCTGTTTTTT. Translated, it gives CASSLTSGVTGELFF.

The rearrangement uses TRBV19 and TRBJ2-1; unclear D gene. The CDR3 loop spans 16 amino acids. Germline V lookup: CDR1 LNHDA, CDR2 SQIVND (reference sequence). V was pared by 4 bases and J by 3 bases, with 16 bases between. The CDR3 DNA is TGTGCCAGTAGTAATTCACACGGAAAAATCTACAATGAGCAGTTCTTC. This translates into CASSNSHGKIYNEQFF.

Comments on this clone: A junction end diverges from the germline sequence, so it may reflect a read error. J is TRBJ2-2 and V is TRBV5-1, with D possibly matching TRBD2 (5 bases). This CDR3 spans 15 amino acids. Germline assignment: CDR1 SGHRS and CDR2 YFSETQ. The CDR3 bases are TGCGCCAGCAGTTTGGAGGCCCCAAACACCGGGGAGCTGTTTTTT. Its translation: CASSLEAPNTGELFF. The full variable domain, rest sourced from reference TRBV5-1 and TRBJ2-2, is KAGVTQTPRYLIKTRGQQVTLSCSPISGHRSVSWYQQTPGQGLQFLFEYFSETQRNKGNFPGRFSGRQFSNSRSEMNVSTLELGDSALYLCASSLEAPNTGELFFGEGSRLTVL.

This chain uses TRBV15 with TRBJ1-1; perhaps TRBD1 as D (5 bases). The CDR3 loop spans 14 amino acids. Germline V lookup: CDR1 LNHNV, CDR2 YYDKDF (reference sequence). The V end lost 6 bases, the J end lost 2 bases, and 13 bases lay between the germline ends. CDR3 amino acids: CATRGQGRNTEAFF. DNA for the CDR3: TGTGCCACCAGAGGGCAGGGACGAAACACTGAAGCTTTCTTT.

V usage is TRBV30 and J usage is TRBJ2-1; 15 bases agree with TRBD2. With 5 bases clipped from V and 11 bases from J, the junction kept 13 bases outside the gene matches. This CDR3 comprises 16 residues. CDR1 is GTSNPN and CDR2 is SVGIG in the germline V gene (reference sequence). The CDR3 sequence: CAWAGRTSGGGSKQFF. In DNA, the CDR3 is TGTGCCTGGGCCGGAAGGACTAGCGGGGGGGGTTCAAAGCAGTTCTTC. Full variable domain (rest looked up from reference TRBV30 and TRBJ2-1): SQTIHQWPATLVQPVGSPLSLECTVEGTSNPNLYWYRQAAGRGLQLLFYSVGIGQISSEVPQNLSASRPQDRQFILSSKKLLLSDSGFYLCAWAGRTSGGGSKQFFGPGTRLTVL.

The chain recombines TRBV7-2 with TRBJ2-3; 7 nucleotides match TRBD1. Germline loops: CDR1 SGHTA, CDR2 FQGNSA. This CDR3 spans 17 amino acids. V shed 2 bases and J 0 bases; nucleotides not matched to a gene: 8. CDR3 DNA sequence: TGTGCCAGCAGCTTAAGCTGGGACAGATCTAGCACAGATACGCAGTATTTT. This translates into CASSLSWDRSSTDTQYF.

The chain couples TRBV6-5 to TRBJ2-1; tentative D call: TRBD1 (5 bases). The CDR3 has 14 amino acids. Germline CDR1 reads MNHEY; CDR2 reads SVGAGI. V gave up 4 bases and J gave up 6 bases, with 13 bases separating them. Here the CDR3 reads CASSLSPQGNEQFF. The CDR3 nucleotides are TGTGCCAGCAGTTTATCCCCCCAGGGCAATGAGCAGTTCTTC.

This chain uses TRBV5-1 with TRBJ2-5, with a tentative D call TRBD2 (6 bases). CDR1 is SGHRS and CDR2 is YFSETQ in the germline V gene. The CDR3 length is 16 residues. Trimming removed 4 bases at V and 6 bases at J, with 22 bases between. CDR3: CASSMTSLSLLKTQYF. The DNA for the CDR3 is TGCGCCAGCAGCATGACTAGTCTTAGTTTGTTAAAGACCCAGTACTTC.

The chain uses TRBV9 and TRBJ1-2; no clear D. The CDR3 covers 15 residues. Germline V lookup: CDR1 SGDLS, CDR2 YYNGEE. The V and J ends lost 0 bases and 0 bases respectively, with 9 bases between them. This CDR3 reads CASSVEGSANYGYTF. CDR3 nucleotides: TGTGCCAGCAGCGTAGAAGGATCGGCTAACTATGGCTACACCTTC.